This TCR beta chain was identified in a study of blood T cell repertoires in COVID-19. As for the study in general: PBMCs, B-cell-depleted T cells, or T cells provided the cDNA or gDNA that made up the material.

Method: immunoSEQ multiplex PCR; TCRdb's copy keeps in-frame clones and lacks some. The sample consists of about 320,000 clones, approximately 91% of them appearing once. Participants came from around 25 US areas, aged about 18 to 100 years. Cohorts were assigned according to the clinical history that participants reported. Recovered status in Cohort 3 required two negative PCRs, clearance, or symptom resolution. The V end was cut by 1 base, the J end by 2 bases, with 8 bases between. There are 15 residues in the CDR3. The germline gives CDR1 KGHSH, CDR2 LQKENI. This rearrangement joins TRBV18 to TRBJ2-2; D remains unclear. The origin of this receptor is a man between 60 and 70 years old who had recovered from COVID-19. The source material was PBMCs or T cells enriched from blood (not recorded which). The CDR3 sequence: CASSPRVINTGELFF. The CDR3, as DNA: TGTGCCAGCTCACCACGCGTCATCAACACCGGGGAGCTGTTTTTT.